Listed here are 21 T cell receptor beta chains from one sample, sequenced in a study of blood T cell repertoires in COVID-19. Repertoires were generated with immunoSEQ multiplex PCR, while TCRdb's copy carries only in-frame clones and drops some. The sample gives 310,000 or so clones, approximately 86% of which show up once; 8.9% is in the top ten. Sequencing was performed on PBMCs or T cells enriched from blood (not recorded which). Receptors originate from a woman aged 18-29 years who had recovered from COVID-19.

The V call is TRBV7-8, the J call TRBJ2-2; 11 positions agree with TRBD2. Trimming at V came to 4 bases and at J to 7 bases, leaving 11 bases not matched to a gene. This CDR3 contains 17 residues. Germline CDR1 SGHVS, CDR2 FQNEAQ. The CDR3 coding sequence is TGTGCCAGCAGCTCAATAGCGGGGGGGCCTCTTGGCGGGGAGCTGTTTTTT. This gives the protein CASSSIAGGPLGGELFF.

The chain employs TRBV9 and TRBJ2-5, with D uncertain. Trimming removed 0 bases at V and 4 bases at J, with 7 bases between. Looked up from germline, CDR1 is SGDLS and CDR2 is YYNGEE. The CDR3 consists of 13 residues. The CDR3 bases are TGTGCCAGCAGCGTAGGAACACGAGAGACCCAGTACTTC. This translates into CASSVGTRETQYF.

This clone was seen a few times. The V and J genes are TRBV6-5 and TRBJ1-6; 7 nucleotides agree with TRBD1. CDR3 length: 15 amino acids. The V gene's germline CDR1 is MNHEY and CDR2 SVGAGI. V lost 0 bases and J lost 10; bases outside the gene matches: 6. Written as DNA, the CDR3 is TGTGCCAGCAGTTACTCTGGCAGGGGGGACTCACCCCTCCACTTT. As protein: CASSYSGRGDSPLHF.

The V gene is TRBV5-4, the J gene TRBJ1-6; 8 positions agree with TRBD1. The V gene's germline CDR1 is SGHNT and CDR2 YYREEE (reference sequence). Germline trimming cut 3 bases from V and 1 base from J; bases unmatched to any gene: 6. The CDR3 consists of 17 residues. The CDR3 protein is CASSSTGVGSYNSPLHF. For the CDR3, the DNA is TGTGCCAGCAGCTCGACAGGGGTGGGGTCCTATAATTCACCCCTCCACTTT.

In this sample, this clone turned up once. The genes are TRBV7-2 and TRBJ2-5; 12 bases match TRBD2. CDR3 length: 18 residues. Germline loops: CDR1 SGHTA, CDR2 FQGNSA. The trim removed 5 bases at V and 1 base at J, leaving 11 bases unmatched. CDR3 region: CASSLTRTSGKFQETQYF. The CDR3 DNA is TGTGCCAGCAGCCTTACAAGGACTAGCGGGAAATTCCAAGAGACCCAGTACTTC.

This rearrangement joins TRBV7-9 to TRBJ1-1, with D possibly TRBD1 on 5 matching bases. The CDR3 has 15 amino acids. Between the trimmed V and J ends, which lost 2 bases and 4 bases, there was a span of 14 bases. CDR1 SEHNR and CDR2 FQNEAQ come from the germline V gene (reference sequence). The CDR3 loop reads CASSLLRGLGTEAFF. The CDR3, as DNA: TGTGCCAGCAGCTTACTAAGGGGTCTAGGCACTGAAGCTTTCTTT.

The CDR3 loop reads CASGQGPQETQYF. The CDR3 DNA sequence: TGTGCCAGCGGGCAGGGCCCCCAAGAGACCCAGTACTTC. This sequence joins TRBV3-1 (or the pseudogene TRBV3-2) and TRBJ2-5; possible D gene TRBD1, 5 bases. Germline V gives CDR1 LGHDT, CDR2 YNNKEL (reference sequence). The germline V and J ends were trimmed by 8 bases and 1 base, with 11 bases remaining between them. This CDR3 spans 13 amino acids.

The chain carries TRBV27 and TRBJ1-1, with a weak D call TRBD1 (5 bases). CDR3 length: 14 amino acids. Between the trimmed V and J ends, which lost 0 bases and 5 bases, there was a span of 10 bases. Germline V gene lookup returns CDR1 MNHEY and CDR2 SMNVEV (reference sequence). CDR3 sequence (DNA): TGTGCCAGCAGTTTATCGCAGGGTGGAACTGAAGCTTTCTTT. This translates into CASSLSQGGTEAFF.

V is TRBV4-1 and J is TRBJ2-5; 11 bases fit TRBD1. Germline V lookup: CDR1 MGHRA, CDR2 YSYEKL. V lost 3 bases to trimming and J lost 4 bases; unmatched junction nucleotides: 10. The CDR3 contains 17 residues. The CDR3 coding sequence is TGCGCCAGCAGCCACGGACAGGGGGCAGGAGTTGGAGAGACCCAGTACTTC. This gives the protein CASSHGQGAGVGETQYF.

The rearrangement links TRBV9 to TRBJ1-3; D not certain. The CDR3 has 14 amino acids. In germline, CDR1 is SGDLS, CDR2 YYNGEE. Trimming pared 0 bases from V and 9 bases from J, leaving 13 bases between. The CDR3 is CASSVGEGLSTIYF. CDR3 coding DNA: TGTGCCAGCAGCGTAGGTGAGGGTTTGAGCACCATATATTTT.

This chain links TRBV30 with TRBJ2-5; 7 bases line up with TRBD2. CDR3 length: 13 residues. CDR1 and CDR2 (germline): GTSNPN, SVGIG (reference sequence). The V gene end was trimmed by 0 bases and the J gene end by 5 bases; junction bases not matched to a gene: 3. CDR3 amino acids: CAWSVGLWETQYF. CDR3 coding DNA: TGTGCCTGGAGTGTGGGACTATGGGAGACCCAGTACTTC.

The chain uses TRBV3-1 (or the pseudogene TRBV3-2) and TRBJ2-7; TRBD2 matches 7 bases. This CDR3 spans 15 amino acids. CDR1 and CDR2 from the germline V gene are LGHDT and YNNKEL (reference sequence). The V gene end was trimmed by 1 base and the J gene end by 4 bases; junction bases not matched to a gene: 7. The CDR3 DNA sequence: TGTGCCAGCAGCCAAGGTGGTAGCGGGCAATACGAGCAGTACTTC. This translates into CASSQGGSGQYEQYF.

This chain uses TRBV18 with TRBJ2-2; tentative D call: TRBD1 (6 bases). The CDR3 runs 16 residues. Germline lookup yields CDR1 KGHSH and CDR2 LQKENI. Trimming took 3 bases from V and 3 from J, leaving 14 bases between them. CDR3 bases: TGTGCCAGCTCACCGGCCGCAGGGGCCGACACCGGGGAGCTGTTTTTT. Protein: CASSPAAGADTGELFF.

V gene TRBV18 combines with J gene TRBJ1-6; D not certain. The CDR3 is 17 residues long. Looked up from germline, CDR1 is KGHSH and CDR2 is LQKENI. Trimming shortened V by 3 bases and J by 0 bases, and 12 bases separated the two germline ends. CDR3 in amino acids: CASSPYGQSSYNSPLHF. CDR3 DNA: TGTGCCAGCTCACCCTATGGGCAGAGCTCCTATAATTCACCCCTCCACTTT. The full variable domain, completed using reference TRBV18 and TRBJ1-6, is NAGVMQNPRHLVRRRGQEARLRCSPMKGHSHVYWYRQLPEEGLKFMVYLQKENIIDESGMPKERFSAEFPKEGPSILRIQQVVRGDSAAYFCASSPYGQSSYNSPLHFGNGTRLTVT.

The sample holds one count of this clone. This sequence joins TRBV28 and TRBJ2-1, with 10 bases that match TRBD2. CDR1 and CDR2 from the germline V gene are MDHEN and SYDVKM. The CDR3 has 20 residues. Unmatched junction bases numbered 26, after V lost 5 bases and J lost 10 bases. This CDR3 reads CASSPPGIGLAGANWREQFF. The DNA for the CDR3 is TGTGCCAGCAGTCCCCCGGGGATCGGTCTAGCGGGAGCTAATTGGCGGGAGCAGTTCTTC.

This clone came up once. The genes are TRBV7-2 and TRBJ1-4; D is undetermined. V was shortened by 3 bases and J by 0 bases, with 5 bases between the two germline ends. The germline V gene has CDR1 SGHTA and CDR2 FQGNSA. This CDR3 spans 14 amino acids. The CDR3 nucleotides read TGTGCCAGCAGCTTCCAGGCAACTAATGAAAAACTGTTTTTT. Its protein is CASSFQATNEKLFF.

This chain uses TRBV14 with TRBJ2-1; 11 nucleotides match TRBD2. Germline assignment: CDR1 SGHDN and CDR2 FVKESK. Trimming cost V 5 bases and J 4 bases; bases outside gene matches: 7. This CDR3 has 16 amino acids. In nucleotides, the CDR3 is TGTGCCAGCAGCGACCCACTAGCGGGGGCTTACAATGAGCAGTTCTTC. Its protein is CASSDPLAGAYNEQFF.

The chain couples TRBV25-1 to TRBJ1-2; D remains ambiguous. V was clipped by 5 bases and J by 2 bases, with 15 bases between them. Germline-derived CDR1 and CDR2 are MGHDK and SYGVNS. The CDR3 length is 15 residues. The CDR3 reads CASSPRPPVNYGYTF. CDR3 bases: TGTGCCAGCAGTCCCCGCCCCCCAGTAAACTATGGCTACACCTTC.

This rearrangement joins TRBV3-1 (or the pseudogene TRBV3-2) to TRBJ2-3; 11 nucleotides agree with TRBD2. The J segment lost 8 bases and the V segment lost 6 bases, leaving 10 bases of the junction unmatched. CDR3 length: 15 residues. Germline V gene sequence: CDR1 LGHDT, CDR2 YNNKEL (reference sequence). The CDR3 here is CASSTGLAGGGTQYF. The CDR3 DNA reads TGTGCCAGCAGTACTGGTCTAGCGGGAGGCGGTACGCAGTATTTT.

The chain links TRBV6-1 to TRBJ1-5; possible D gene TRBD1, 5 bases. The CDR3 spans 14 residues. V shed 2 bases and J shed 6 bases, with 11 bases lying between them. Per the germline V gene, CDR1 is MNHNS and CDR2 is SASEGT. The CDR3 here is CASSESTDGQPQHF. Written as DNA, the CDR3 is TGTGCCAGCAGTGAATCGACAGACGGTCAGCCCCAGCATTTT.

Regarding this clone: It is unclear where the CDR3 begins or ends on the DNA, so no DNA is shown, and the CDR3 is as TCRdb lists it. This chain joins TRBV6-5 and TRBJ2-7; the tabulated D call, TRBD2, remains unverified against the DNA. Looked up from germline, CDR1 is MNHEY and CDR2 is SVGAGI. The CDR3 contains 13 residues when both ends are counted. CDR3 loop: CASSTSGGTEQYF.